A selection of T cell receptor beta chains follows, all from one sample in a study of T cell repertoires in cytomegalovirus infection. TCRdb recomputed calls from the reads with MiXCR, one row per CDR3 protein. The data show 350,000 to 550,000 distinct CDR3 sequences, about 33% seen once. Specimen: PBMCs. These receptors were obtained from a human donor in good health (CMV status not recorded). Some clones in this sample may be carry-over from other donors' samples. The CDR3 runs from the conserved cysteine through the conserved F or W. Fields, in order: D gene, J gene, clone size, V gene, CDR3 DNA, CDR3 protein. D genes are given only for firm matches. Rows may omit the clone size; those that give it use once, few, many or a size class.

d_gene: NA
j_gene: TRBJ2-7
abundance: many
v_gene: TRBV7-2
CDR3nt: TGTGCCAGCAGCGGTAACAGGGTTACCTACGAGCAGTACTTC
CDR3aa: CASSGNRVTYEQYF

d_gene: NA
j_gene: TRBJ2-3
abundance: NA
v_gene: TRBV6-6
CDR3nt: TGTGCCAGCAGTCCCCTGAGGGGGGGGATCGGAGATACGCAGTATTTT
CDR3aa: CASSPLRGGIGDTQYF

d_gene: TRBD1
j_gene: TRBJ2-7
abundance: NA
v_gene: TRBV20-1
CDR3nt: TGCGGTGCTAGAGGGACAGAAATCTCCTACGAGCAGTACTTC
CDR3aa: CGARGTEISYEQYF

d_gene: NA
j_gene: TRBJ2-2
abundance: NA
v_gene: TRBV4-3
CDR3nt: TGCGCCAGCAGCCAAGGGGTAATCCTCGGGGAGCTGTTTTTT
CDR3aa: CASSQGVILGELFF

d_gene: TRBD1
j_gene: TRBJ1-1
abundance: few
v_gene: TRBV19
CDR3nt: TGTGCCAGTAGGGACCCTGGGGAGACAGGGGGTAAATTTGAAGCTTTCTTT
CDR3aa: CASRDPGETGGKFEAFF

d_gene: NA
j_gene: TRBJ1-2
abundance: few
v_gene: TRBV12-3/TRBV12-4
CDR3nt: TGTGCCAGCAACCGGGACAACTCCTACACCTTC
CDR3aa: CASNRDNSYTF

d_gene: TRBD1
j_gene: TRBJ2-1
abundance: few
v_gene: TRBV6-6
CDR3nt: TGTGCCAGCAGTTACTCGGGACAGGGCGGTACTTCGTCCAATGAGCAGTTCTTC
CDR3aa: CASSYSGQGGTSSNEQFF

d_gene: NA
j_gene: TRBJ1-3
abundance: many
v_gene: TRBV7-6
CDR3nt: TGTGCCAGCAGCTTAATAGACATGCCTGGAAACACCATATATTTT
CDR3aa: CASSLIDMPGNTIYF

d_gene: NA
j_gene: TRBJ2-1
abundance: few
v_gene: TRBV5-4
CDR3nt: TGTGCCAGCAGCCTGGCCGGGGGTCGCGATGAGCAGTTCTTC
CDR3aa: CASSLAGGRDEQFF

d_gene: NA
j_gene: TRBJ1-2
abundance: many
v_gene: TRBV7-2
CDR3nt: TGTGCCAGCAGCTTTACCCACTCCCTTACAGGGCCCGGCTACACCTTC
CDR3aa: CASSFTHSLTGPGYTF

d_gene: TRBD1
j_gene: TRBJ2-7
abundance: NA
v_gene: TRBV27
CDR3nt: TGTGCCAGCAGTCAAACAGGGGTGGAGGACGAGCAGTACTTC
CDR3aa: CASSQTGVEDEQYF